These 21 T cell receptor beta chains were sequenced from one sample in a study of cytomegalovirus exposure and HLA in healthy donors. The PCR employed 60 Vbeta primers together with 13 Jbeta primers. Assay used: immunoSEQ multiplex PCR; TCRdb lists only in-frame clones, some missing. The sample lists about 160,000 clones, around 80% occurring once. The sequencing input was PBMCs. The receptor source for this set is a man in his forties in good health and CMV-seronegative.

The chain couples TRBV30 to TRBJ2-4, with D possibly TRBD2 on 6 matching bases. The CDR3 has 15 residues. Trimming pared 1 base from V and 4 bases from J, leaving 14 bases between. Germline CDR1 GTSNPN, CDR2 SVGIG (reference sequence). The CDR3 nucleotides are TGTGCCTGGAGTGCTCTAGGACTACCAAAAAACATTCAGTACTTC. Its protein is CAWSALGLPKNIQYF.

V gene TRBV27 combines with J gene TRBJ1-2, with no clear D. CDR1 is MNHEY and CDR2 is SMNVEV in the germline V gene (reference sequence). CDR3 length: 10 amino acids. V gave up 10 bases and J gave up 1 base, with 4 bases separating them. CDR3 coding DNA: TGTGCCACCTTTAACTATGGCTACACCTTC. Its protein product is CATFNYGYTF.

The CDR3 nucleotides are TGTGCCAGCAGCCGACTAGCGGGGGGGCAGGGGAAAGATACGCAGTATTTT. Protein sequence: CASSRLAGGQGKDTQYF. This chain connects TRBV7-9 to TRBJ2-3, with 14 bases fitting TRBD2. The germline CDR1 and CDR2 sequences are SEHNR and FQNEAQ (reference sequence). V shed 5 bases and J 5 bases; nucleotides not matched to a gene: 9. This CDR3 comprises 17 residues.

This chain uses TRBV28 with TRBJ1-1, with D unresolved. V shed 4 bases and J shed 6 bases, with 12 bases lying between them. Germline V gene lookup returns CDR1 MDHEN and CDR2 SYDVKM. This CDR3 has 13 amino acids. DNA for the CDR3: TGTGCCAGCAGTTCTATTCAGAGGCCTGAAGCTTTCTTT. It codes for CASSSIQRPEAFF.

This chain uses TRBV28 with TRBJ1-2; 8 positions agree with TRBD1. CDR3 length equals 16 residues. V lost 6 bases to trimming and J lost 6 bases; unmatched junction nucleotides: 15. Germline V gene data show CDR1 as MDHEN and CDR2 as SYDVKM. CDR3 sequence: CASRGGDRGTKDGYTF. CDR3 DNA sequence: TGTGCCAGCAGGGGGGGCGACAGGGGCACTAAAGATGGCTACACCTTC.

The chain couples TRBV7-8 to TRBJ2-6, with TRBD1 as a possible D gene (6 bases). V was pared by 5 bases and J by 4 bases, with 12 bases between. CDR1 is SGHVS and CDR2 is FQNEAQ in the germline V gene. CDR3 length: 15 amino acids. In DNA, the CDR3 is TGTGCCAGCAGCAAAGACAGGCCGGGGGCCAACGTCCTGACTTTC. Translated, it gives CASSKDRPGANVLTF.

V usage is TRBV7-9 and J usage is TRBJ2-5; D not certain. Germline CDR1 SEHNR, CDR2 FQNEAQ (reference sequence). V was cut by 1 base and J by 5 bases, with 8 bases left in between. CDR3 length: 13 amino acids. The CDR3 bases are TGTGCCAGCAGCTTAGGAGGTTCGGAGACCCAGTACTTC. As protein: CASSLGGSETQYF. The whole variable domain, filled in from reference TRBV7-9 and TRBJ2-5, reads DTGVSQNPRHKITKRGQNVTFRCDPISEHNRLYWYRQTLGQGPEFLTYFQNEAQLEKSRLLSDRFSAERPKGSFSTLEIQRTEQGDSAMYLCASSLGGSETQYFGPGTRLLVL.

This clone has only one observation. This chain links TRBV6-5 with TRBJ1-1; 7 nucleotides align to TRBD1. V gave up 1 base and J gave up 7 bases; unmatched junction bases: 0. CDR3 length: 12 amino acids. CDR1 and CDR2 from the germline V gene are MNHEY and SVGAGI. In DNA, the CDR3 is TGTGCCAGCAGTTACTGGACAGGTGAAGCTTTCTTT. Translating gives CASSYWTGEAFF.

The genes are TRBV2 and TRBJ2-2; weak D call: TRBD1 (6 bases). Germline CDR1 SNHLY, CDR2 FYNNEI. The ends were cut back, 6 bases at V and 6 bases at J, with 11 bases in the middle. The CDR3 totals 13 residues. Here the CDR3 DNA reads TGTGCCAGCAGCGTCAAGGGGGCCGGGGAGCTGTTTTTT. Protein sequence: CASSVKGAGELFF.

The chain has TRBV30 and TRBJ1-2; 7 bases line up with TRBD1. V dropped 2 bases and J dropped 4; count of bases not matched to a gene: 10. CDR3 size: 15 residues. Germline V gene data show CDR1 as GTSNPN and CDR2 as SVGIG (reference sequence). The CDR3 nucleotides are TGTGCCTGGAGTCGGGACAGAGCTTTTACCTATGGCTACACCTTC. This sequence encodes CAWSRDRAFTYGYTF. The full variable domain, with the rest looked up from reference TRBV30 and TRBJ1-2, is SQTIHQWPATLVQPVGSPLSLECTVEGTSNPNLYWYRQAAGRGLQLLFYSVGIGQISSEVPQNLSASRPQDRQFILSSKKLLLSDSGFYLCAWSRDRAFTYGYTFGSGTRLTVV.

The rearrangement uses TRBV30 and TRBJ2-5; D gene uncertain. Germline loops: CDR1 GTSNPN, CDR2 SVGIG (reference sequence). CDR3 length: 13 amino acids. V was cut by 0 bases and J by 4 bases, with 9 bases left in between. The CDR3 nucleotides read TGTGCCTGGAGTGTGAGTGTGGTAGAGACCCAGTACTTC. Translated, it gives CAWSVSVVETQYF.

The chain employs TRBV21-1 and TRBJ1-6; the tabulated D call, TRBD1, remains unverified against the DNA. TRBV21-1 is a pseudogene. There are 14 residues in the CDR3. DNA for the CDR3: TGTGCCAGCAGCATCCGGACAGGGGACTCACCCCTCCACTTT. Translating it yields CASSIRTGDSPLHF.

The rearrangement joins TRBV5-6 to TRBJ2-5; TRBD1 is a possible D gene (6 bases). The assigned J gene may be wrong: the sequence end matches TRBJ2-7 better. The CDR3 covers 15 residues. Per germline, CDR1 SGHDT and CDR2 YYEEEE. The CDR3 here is CASSSGLGGSYEQYF. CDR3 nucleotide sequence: TGTGCCAGCAGCTCAGGGCTAGGGGGCTCCTACGAGCAGTACTTC.

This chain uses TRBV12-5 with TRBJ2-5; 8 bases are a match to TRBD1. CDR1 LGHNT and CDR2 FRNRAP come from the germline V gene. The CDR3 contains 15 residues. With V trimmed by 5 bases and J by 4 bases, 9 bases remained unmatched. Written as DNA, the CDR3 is TGTGCTAGTGGTCCTCAGGGGGCCTGGGGAGAGACCCAGTACTTC. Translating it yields CASGPQGAWGETQYF. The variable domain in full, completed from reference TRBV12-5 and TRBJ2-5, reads DARVTQTPRHKVTEMGQEVTMRCQPILGHNTVFWYRQTMMQGLELLAYFRNRAPLDDSGMPKDRFSAEMPDATLATLKIQPSEPRDSAVYFCASGPQGAWGETQYFGPGTRLLVL.

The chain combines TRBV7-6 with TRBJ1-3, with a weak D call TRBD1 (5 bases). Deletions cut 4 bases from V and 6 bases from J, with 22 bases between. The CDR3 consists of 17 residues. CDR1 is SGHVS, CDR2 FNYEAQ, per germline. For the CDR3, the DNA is TGTGCCAGCAGCTCTGAACCTTGGCAGGGCGGAGAAAACACCATATATTTT. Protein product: CASSSEPWQGGENTIYF.

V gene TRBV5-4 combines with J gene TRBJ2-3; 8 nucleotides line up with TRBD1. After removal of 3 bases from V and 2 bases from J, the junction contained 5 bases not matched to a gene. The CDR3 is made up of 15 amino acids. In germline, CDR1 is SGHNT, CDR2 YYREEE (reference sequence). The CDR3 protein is CASSSSTGVTDTQYF. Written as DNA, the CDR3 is TGTGCCAGCAGCTCCTCGACAGGGGTCACAGATACGCAGTATTTT.

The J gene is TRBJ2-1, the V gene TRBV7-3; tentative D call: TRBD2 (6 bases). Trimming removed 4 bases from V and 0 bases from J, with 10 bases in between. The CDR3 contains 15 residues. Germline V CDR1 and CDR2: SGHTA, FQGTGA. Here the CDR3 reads CASSSSGGSYNEQFF. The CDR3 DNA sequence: TGTGCCAGCAGCTCGTCCGGGGGCTCCTACAATGAGCAGTTCTTC.

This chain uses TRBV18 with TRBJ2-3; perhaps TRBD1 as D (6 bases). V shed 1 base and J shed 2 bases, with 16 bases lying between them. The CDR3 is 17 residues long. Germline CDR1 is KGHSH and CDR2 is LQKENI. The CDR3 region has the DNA TGTGCCAGCTCACCACTAGCCGGGACAAGAGACACAGATACGCAGTATTTT. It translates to CASSPLAGTRDTDTQYF.

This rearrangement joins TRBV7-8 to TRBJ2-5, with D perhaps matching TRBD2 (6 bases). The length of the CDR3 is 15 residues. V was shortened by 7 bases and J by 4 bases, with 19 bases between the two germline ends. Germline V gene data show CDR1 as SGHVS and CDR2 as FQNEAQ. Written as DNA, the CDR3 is TGTGCCAGCAACCCCCGTTGGCGGGATAGAGAGACCCAGTACTTC. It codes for CASNPRWRDRETQYF.

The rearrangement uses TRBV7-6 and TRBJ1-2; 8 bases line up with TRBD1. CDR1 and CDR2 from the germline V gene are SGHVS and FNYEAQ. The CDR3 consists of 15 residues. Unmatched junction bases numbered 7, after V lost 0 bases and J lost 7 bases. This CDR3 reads CASSLARQGLSGYTF. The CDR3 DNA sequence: TGTGCCAGCAGCTTAGCACGACAGGGGCTGAGTGGCTACACCTTC.

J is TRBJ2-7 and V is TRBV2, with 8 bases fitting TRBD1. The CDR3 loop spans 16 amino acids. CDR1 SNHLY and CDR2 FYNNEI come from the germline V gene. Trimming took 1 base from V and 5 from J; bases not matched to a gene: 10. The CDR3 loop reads CASSEGSGTGTNEQYF. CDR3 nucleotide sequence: TGTGCCAGCAGTGAAGGAAGTGGGACAGGTACGAACGAGCAGTACTTC.